The rows below give T cell receptor beta chains drawn from one sample of a study of read filtering for tumor transcriptome and immune sequencing. TCRdb recomputed calls from the reads with MiXCR, one row per CDR3 protein. The sample includes about 46,000 distinct CDR3 sequences, about 12% of them seen just once. The sequencing sample was made of a population of CD138-negative cells sorted from bone marrow. These receptors were taken from a donor at least 40 years old with multiple myeloma. The CDR3 runs from the conserved cysteine through the conserved F or W. D genes are given only for firm matches. Size is omitted from some rows. Given values are once, few, many or a class for expanded clones.

>TRBV11-2|TRBJ2-3|many|TRBD1
TGTGCCAGCAGCCGGGGACAGGGTCTAGATACGCAGTATTTT
CASSRGQGLDTQYF
>TRBV28|TRBJ1-5|many|NA
TGTGCCAGCAGTTTCACCCAAGATTTGGGGCGCAGGGGTCAGCCCCAGCATTTT
CASSFTQDLGRRGQPQHF
>TRBV25-1|TRBJ1-3|NA|NA
TGTGCCAGCAGTGACTCGACTTTTTCTGGAAACACCATATATTTT
CASSDSTFSGNTIYF
>TRBV29-1|TRBJ1-2|few|NA
TGCAGCGTTGAAGGACAGTCCGACCCTTTTAACTATGGCTACACCTTC
CSVEGQSDPFNYGYTF
>TRBV6-2/TRBV6-3|TRBJ2-7|many|NA
TGTGCCAGCGGGAACGGGCGCTACTACGAGCAGTACTTC
CASGNGRYYEQYF
>TRBV12-3/TRBV12-4|TRBJ1-2|many|NA
TGTGCCAGTGGGGACCGAAACTATGGCTACACCTTC
CASGDRNYGYTF
>TRBV4-1|TRBJ2-5|many|TRBD1
TGCGCCAGCAGCCAAGAGGGGACAGTCCAAGAGACCCAGTACTTC
CASSQEGTVQETQYF
>TRBV7-9|TRBJ1-3|many|NA
TGTGCCAGCAGCTTCGAGGGCTTGAACACCATATATTTT
CASSFEGLNTIYF
>TRBV19|TRBJ2-7|NA|NA
TGTGCCAGTAGTATGCAGGGAGGAGCGGGCATCGGGGAGCAGTACTTC
CASSMQGGAGIGEQYF
>TRBV29-1|TRBJ2-7|many|TRBD1
TGCAGCGTGTCCGGGACAGGCCGATCCTACGAGCAGTACTTC
CSVSGTGRSYEQYF
>TRBV7-8|TRBJ1-1|many|NA
TGTGCCAGCAGCTTAGAAGGGACACCGAACACTGAAGCTTTCTTT
CASSLEGTPNTEAFF
>TRBV20-1|TRBJ1-1|many|NA
TGCAGTGCTGGAGGGCCTGGGACTGAAGCTTTCTTT
CSAGGPGTEAFF
>TRBV24-1|TRBJ2-1|many|TRBD1
TGTGCCACCAGTGATTTGAGGCCAGGGGGAAGGGATGAGCAGTTCTTC
CATSDLRPGGRDEQFF
>TRBV6-5|TRBJ2-1|many|TRBD2
TGTGCCAGCTGTGGGGGGGGGGCCTACAATGAGCAGTTCTTC
CASCGGGAYNEQFF
>TRBV21-1|TRBJ2-3|many|NA
NA
CASSKDVAGGTGVTDTQYF
>TRBV12-3/TRBV12-4|TRBJ2-7|many|NA
TGTGCCAGCAGTTCCCGAGATCTTGGGATATCCGAGCAGTACTTC
CASSSRDLGISEQYF
>TRBV6-2/TRBV6-3|TRBJ2-2|many|TRBD2
TGTGCCAGCACTCCCGGTAGCGGGATCCCCGGGGAGCTGTTTTTT
CASTPGSGIPGELFF
>TRBV30|TRBJ2-1|medium-sized|TRBD1
TGTGCCTGGAACAGGGGAAGTAATGAGCAGTTCTTC
CAWNRGSNEQFF
>TRBV27|TRBJ1-1|many|TRBD1
TGTGCCAGCAGTTTCCTAACCCCACAGGGGATGAACACTGAAGCTTTCTTT
CASSFLTPQGMNTEAFF
>TRBV7-2|TRBJ2-5|many|TRBD2
TGTGCCAGCAGCCCTTGGACTAGCGGGAGGCTTGAGACCCAGTACTTC
CASSPWTSGRLETQYF
>TRBV20-1|TRBJ2-3|many|NA
TGCAGTGCTGGAGGCGGTGGAGCAGATACGCAGTATTTT
CSAGGGGADTQYF
>TRBV3-1|TRBJ2-7|NA|TRBD2
TGTGCCAGCAGCCAAGACGGGGGGGGTTACGGGCAGTACTTC
CASSQDGGGYGQYF
>TRBV20-1|TRBJ2-1|many|NA
TGCAGTGCTAGAAGCCTAGTTGGGACCTCCTACAATGAGCAGTTCTTC
CSARSLVGTSYNEQFF
>TRBV5-1|TRBJ2-3|many|TRBD2
TGCGCCAGCAGCCCGGGGGGGAAAAGCACAGATACGCAGTATTTT
CASSPGGKSTDTQYF
>TRBV24-1|TRBJ2-1|many|TRBD1
TGTGCCACCAGTGATAGACAGGGAAGTAACAATGAGCAGTTCTTC
CATSDRQGSNNEQFF
>TRBV20-1|TRBJ2-6|many|NA
TGCAGTGCTAGAGATCGCAGGGGAGTTTCGAACTCTGGGGCCAACGTCCTGACTTTC
CSARDRRGVSNSGANVLTF
>TRBV5-1|TRBJ2-1|medium-sized|NA
TGCGCCAGCAGCCCGTTTCCCCACCGGGCACACAGCTCCTACAATGAGCAGTTCTTC
CASSPFPHRAHSSYNEQFF
>TRBV7-3|TRBJ2-5|many|NA
TGTGCCAGCAGCTTAAATAGATGGGAGACCCAGTACTTC
CASSLNRWETQYF
>TRBV27|TRBJ2-1|many|TRBD2
TGTGCCAGCAGTAGGGGTAGCGGGCCCTCCTACAATGAGCAGTTCTTC
CASSRGSGPSYNEQFF
>TRBV11-3|TRBJ1-1|many|TRBD1
TGTGCCAGCAGCCCCTACCCTACAGGGGGGGACACTGAAGCTTTCTTT
CASSPYPTGGDTEAFF
>TRBV11-2|TRBJ2-7|many|NA
TGTGCCAGCAGCTCAAGGTCCCTTTCCCGCTACGAGCAGTACTTC
CASSSRSLSRYEQYF
>TRBV2|TRBJ2-7|many|NA
TGTGCCAGCAGCGCCTCGGATGGGCTTCGGTACTTC
CASSASDGLRYF
>TRBV4-1|TRBJ2-3|NA|NA
TGCGCCAGCAGCCAACTGGGGCCATTGGATACGCAGTATTTT
CASSQLGPLDTQYF
>TRBV29-1|TRBJ2-1|medium-sized|NA
TGCAGCGTTGAACCAGGGAACAATGAGCAGTTCTTC
CSVEPGNNEQFF
>TRBV6-5|TRBJ1-5|NA|NA
TGTGCCAGCAGCTCTGAGGGGAGGAGCAATCAGCCCCAGCATTTT
CASSSEGRSNQPQHF
>TRBV28|TRBJ2-1|many|TRBD2
TGTGCCACCAAGTGGGGGAGGGCCCTTGGTGAGCAGTTCTTC
CATKWGRALGEQFF
>TRBV28|TRBJ2-1|NA|TRBD2
TGTGCCAGCAGTTCACTAGCGGCAGCAAGCTTCAATGAGCAGTTCTTC
CASSSLAAASFNEQFF
>TRBV4-1|TRBJ2-7|many|NA
TGCGCCAGCAGCCCTTCCGGGACCGGAGCCTACGAGCAGTACTTC
CASSPSGTGAYEQYF
>TRBV7-8|TRBJ2-2|many|TRBD1
TGTGCCAGCAGCCCACGGACAGGGACCGGGGAGCTGTTTTTT
CASSPRTGTGELFF
>TRBV30|TRBJ2-1|many|TRBD2
TGTGCCTGGGAGACTAGCGGCTACAATGAGCAGTTCTTC
CAWETSGYNEQFF
>TRBV18|TRBJ2-3|many|NA
TGTGCCAGCTCACCCGGGCAGACACGAGATACGCAGTATTTT
CASSPGQTRDTQYF
>TRBV5-1|TRBJ2-7|few|TRBD2
TGCGCCAGCAGCTTGGGGGCTAGCGGGAGGGGTTCCTCCTACGAGCAGTACTTC
CASSLGASGRGSSYEQYF
>TRBV29-1|TRBJ2-1|many|NA
TGCAGCGTTCCGGAGTTTCGGACCTACAATGAGCAGTTCTTC
CSVPEFRTYNEQFF
>TRBV7-6|TRBJ2-7|few|TRBD2
TGTGCCAGCAGCAAAGGACTAGCGGTCTCCTACGAGCAGTACTTC
CASSKGLAVSYEQYF
>TRBV11-2|TRBJ2-7|many|NA
TGTGCCAGCAGCTTACAGGGGCGGGAGTGGTCCGAGCAGTACTTC
CASSLQGREWSEQYF
>TRBV7-9|TRBJ1-2|few|TRBD1
TGTGCCAGCAGCACCTGGACAGGGGGCGTAGACTATGGCTACACCTTC
CASSTWTGGVDYGYTF
>TRBV3-1|TRBJ2-4|few|TRBD1
TGTGCCAGCAGCCAAGATACGGGGCAGGGGGTTTCGAGAAACATTCAGTACTTC
CASSQDTGQGVSRNIQYF
>TRBV11-3|TRBJ2-2|many|TRBD1
TGTGCCAGCAGCCCGAGGACAGGGGGGGACACCGGGGAGCTGTTTTTT
CASSPRTGGDTGELFF
>TRBV19|TRBJ2-5|many|TRBD2
TGTGCCAGTACCCCAGGGAGGGGACGGACCCAGTACTTC
CASTPGRGRTQYF
>TRBV19|TRBJ1-1|many|NA
TGTGCCAGCAGAAGGATTGACATCAACACTGAAGCTTTCTTT
CASRRIDINTEAFF
>TRBV19|TRBJ2-3|few|TRBD2
TGTGCCAGTAGTTCCTCCGCGGGGGTCGATACGCAGTATTTT
CASSSSAGVDTQYF
>TRBV28|TRBJ1-5|many|NA
TGTGCCAGCCGGCCCGGACAGAAAAATTCCAATCAGCCCCAGCATTTT
CASRPGQKNSNQPQHF
>TRBV29-1|TRBJ2-1|many|NA
TGCAGCGTTGAAGATAAGGGCTCGTTTTACAATGAGCAGTTCTTC
CSVEDKGSFYNEQFF